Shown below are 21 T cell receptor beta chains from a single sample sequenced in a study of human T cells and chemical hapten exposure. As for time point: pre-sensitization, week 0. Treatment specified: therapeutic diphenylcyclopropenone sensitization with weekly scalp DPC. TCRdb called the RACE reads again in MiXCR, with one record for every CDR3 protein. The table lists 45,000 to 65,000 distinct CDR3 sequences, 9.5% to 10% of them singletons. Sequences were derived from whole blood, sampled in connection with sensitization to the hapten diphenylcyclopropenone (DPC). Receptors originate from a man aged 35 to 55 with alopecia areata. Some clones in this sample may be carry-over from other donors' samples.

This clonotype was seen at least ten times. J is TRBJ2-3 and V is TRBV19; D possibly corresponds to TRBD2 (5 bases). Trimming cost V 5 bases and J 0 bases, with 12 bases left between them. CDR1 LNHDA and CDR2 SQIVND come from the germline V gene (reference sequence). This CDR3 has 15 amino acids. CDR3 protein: CASSSLATSTDTQYF. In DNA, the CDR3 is TGTGCCAGTAGTTCATTAGCGACTAGCACAGATACGCAGTATTTT. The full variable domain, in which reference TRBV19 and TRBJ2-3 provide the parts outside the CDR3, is DGGITQSPKYLFRKEGQNVTLSCEQNLNHDAMYWYRQDPGQGLRLIYYSQIVNDFQKGDIAEGYSVSREKKESFPLTVTSAQKNPTAFYLCASSSLATSTDTQYFGPGTRLTVL.

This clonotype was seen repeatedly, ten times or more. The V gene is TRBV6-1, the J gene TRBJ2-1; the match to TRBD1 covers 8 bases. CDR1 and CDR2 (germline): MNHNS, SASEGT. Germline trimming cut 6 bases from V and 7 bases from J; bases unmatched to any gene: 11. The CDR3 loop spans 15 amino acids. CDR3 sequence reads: CASRPDRGLMNEQFF. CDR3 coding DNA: TGTGCCAGCAGACCTGACAGGGGCCTCATGAATGAGCAGTTCTTC.

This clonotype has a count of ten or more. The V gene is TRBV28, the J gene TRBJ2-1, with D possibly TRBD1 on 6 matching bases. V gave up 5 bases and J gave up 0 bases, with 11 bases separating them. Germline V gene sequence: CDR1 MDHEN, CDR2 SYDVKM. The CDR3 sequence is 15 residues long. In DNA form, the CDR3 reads TGTGCCAGCAGTGCCACAGGGAGCTCCTACAATGAGCAGTTCTTC. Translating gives CASSATGSSYNEQFF.

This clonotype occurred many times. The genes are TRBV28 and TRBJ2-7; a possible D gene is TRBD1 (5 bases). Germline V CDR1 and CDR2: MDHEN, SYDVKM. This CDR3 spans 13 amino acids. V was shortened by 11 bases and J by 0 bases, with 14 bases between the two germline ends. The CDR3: CAASQGSSYEQYF. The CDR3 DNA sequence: TGTGCCGCGAGTCAGGGATCCTCCTACGAGCAGTACTTC.

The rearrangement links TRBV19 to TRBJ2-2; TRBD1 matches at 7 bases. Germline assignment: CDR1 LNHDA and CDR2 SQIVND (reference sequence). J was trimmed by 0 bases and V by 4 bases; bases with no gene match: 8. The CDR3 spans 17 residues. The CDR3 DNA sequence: TGTGCCAGTAGTACCGGACAGGTCGCGGCGAACACCGGGGAGCTGTTTTTT. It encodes CASSTGQVAANTGELFF.

The CDR3 here is CASRSSGTSGANVLTF. The CDR3 DNA follows: TGTGCCAGCAGGTCCTCGGGGACCTCTGGGGCCAACGTCCTGACTTTC. This chain connects TRBV6-6 to TRBJ2-6, with D perhaps TRBD1 or TRBD2 (5 bases each). The germline gives CDR1 MNHNY, CDR2 SVGAGI (reference sequence). CDR3 length equals 16 residues. Deletions cut 6 bases from V and 0 bases from J, with 12 bases between.

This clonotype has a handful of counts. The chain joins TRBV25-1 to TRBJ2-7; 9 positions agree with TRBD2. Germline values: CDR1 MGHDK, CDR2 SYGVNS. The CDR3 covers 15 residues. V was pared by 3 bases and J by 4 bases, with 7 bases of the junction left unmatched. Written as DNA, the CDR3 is TGTGCCAGCAGTGATCGGACTAGCGATGGTTACGAGCAGTACTTC. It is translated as CASSDRTSDGYEQYF.

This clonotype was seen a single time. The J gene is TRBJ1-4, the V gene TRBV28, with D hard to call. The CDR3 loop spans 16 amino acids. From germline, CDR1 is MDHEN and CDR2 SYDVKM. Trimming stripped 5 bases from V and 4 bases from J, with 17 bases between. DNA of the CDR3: TGTGCCAGCAGTCCCCTGTCCCGCCTCCATAATGAAAAACTGTTTTTT. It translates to CASSPLSRLHNEKLFF.

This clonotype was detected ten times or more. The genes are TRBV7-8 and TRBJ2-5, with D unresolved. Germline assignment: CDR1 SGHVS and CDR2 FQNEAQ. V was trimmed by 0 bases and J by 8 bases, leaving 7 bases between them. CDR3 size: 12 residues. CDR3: CASSLAYRTQYF. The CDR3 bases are TGTGCCAGCAGCTTAGCTTATAGAACCCAGTACTTC.

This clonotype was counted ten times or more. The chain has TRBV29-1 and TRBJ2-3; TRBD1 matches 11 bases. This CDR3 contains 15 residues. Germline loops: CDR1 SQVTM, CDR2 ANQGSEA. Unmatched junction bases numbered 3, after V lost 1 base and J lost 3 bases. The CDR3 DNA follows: TGCAGCGTTGAAGCCTGGGACAGGGGGACAGATACGCAGTATTTT. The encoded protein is CSVEAWDRGTDTQYF.

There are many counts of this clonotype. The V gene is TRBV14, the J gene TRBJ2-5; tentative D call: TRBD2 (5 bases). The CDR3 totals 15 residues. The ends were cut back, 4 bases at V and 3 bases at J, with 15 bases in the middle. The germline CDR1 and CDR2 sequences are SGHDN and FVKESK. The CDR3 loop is CASSPRDGREETQYF. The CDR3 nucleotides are TGTGCCAGCAGCCCCCGTGATGGGCGGGAAGAGACCCAGTACTTC.

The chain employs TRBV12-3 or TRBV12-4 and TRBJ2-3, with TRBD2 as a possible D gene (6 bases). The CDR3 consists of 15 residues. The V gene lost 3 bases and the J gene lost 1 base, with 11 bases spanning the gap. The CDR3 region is CASSLSASGTDTQYF. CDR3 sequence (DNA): TGTGCCAGCAGTTTGTCGGCTAGCGGCACAGATACGCAGTATTTT.

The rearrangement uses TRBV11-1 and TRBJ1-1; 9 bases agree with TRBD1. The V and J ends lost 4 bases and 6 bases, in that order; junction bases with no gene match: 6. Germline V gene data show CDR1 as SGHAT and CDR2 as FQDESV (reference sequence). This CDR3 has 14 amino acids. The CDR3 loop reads CASSSGTGRAEAFF. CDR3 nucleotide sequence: TGTGCCAGCAGCTCCGGGACAGGGAGGGCTGAAGCTTTCTTT.

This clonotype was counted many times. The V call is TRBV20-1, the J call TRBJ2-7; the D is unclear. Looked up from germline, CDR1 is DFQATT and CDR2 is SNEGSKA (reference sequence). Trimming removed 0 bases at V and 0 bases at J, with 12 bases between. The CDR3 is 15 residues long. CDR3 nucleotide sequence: TGCAGTGCTAGAGATCCCAGATCGAGCTCCTACGAGCAGTACTTC. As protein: CSARDPRSSSYEQYF.

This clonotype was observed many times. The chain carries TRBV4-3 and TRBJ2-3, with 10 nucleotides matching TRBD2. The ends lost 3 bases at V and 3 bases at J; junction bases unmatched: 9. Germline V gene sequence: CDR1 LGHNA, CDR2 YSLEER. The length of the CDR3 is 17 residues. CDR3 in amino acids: CASSHLLSSGRTDTQYF. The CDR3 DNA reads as TGCGCCAGCAGCCATCTCCTATCTAGCGGGAGAACAGATACGCAGTATTTT.

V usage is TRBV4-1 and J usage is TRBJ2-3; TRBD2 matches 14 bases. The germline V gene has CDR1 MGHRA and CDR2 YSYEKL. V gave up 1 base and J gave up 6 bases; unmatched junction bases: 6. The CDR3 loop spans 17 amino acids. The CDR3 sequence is CASSQGFGTSGSDTQYF. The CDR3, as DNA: TGCGCCAGCAGCCAAGGCTTCGGGACTAGCGGGAGCGATACGCAGTATTTT.

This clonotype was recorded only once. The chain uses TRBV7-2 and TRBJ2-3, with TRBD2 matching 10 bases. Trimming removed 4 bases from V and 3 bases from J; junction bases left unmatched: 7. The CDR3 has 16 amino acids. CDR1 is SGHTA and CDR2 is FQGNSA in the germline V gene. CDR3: CASSSGSGLATDTQYF. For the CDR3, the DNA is TGTGCCAGCAGCTCCGGCTCGGGACTAGCGACAGATACGCAGTATTTT. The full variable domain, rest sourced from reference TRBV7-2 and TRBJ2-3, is GAGVSQSPSNKVTEKGKDVELRCDPISGHTALYWYRQSLGQGLEFLIYFQGNSAPDKSGLPSDRFSAERTGGSVSTLTIQRTQQEDSAVYLCASSSGSGLATDTQYFGPGTRLTVL.

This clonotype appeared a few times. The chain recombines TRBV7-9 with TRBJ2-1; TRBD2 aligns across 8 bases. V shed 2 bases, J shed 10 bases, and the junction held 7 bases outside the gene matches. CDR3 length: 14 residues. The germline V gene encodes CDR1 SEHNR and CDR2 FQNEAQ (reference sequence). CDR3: CASSLSRTSTEQFF. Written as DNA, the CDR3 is TGTGCCAGCAGCTTATCAAGGACTAGCACAGAGCAGTTCTTC. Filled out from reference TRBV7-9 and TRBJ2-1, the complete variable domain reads DTGVSQNPRHKITKRGQNVTFRCDPISEHNRLYWYRQTLGQGPEFLTYFQNEAQLEKSRLLSDRFSAERPKGSFSTLEIQRTEQGDSAMYLCASSLSRTSTEQFFGPGTRLTVL.

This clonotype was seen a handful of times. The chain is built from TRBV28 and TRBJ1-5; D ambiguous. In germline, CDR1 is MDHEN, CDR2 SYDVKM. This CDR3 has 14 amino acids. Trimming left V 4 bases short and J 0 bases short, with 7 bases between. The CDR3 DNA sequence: TGTGCCAGCAGTTCCAGCCTTAGCAATCAGCCCCAGCATTTT. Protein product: CASSSSLSNQPQHF.

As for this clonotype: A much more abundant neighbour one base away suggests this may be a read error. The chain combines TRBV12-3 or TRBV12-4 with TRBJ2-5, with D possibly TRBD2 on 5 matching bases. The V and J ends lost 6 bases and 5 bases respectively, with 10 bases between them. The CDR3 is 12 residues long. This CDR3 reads CASSRTHETQYF. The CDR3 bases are TGTGCCAGCAGCCGGACTCATGAGACCCAGTACTTC.

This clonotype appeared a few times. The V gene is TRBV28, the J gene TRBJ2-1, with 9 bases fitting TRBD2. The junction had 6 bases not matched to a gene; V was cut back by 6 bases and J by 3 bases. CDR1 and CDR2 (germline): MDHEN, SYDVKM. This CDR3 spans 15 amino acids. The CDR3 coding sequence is TGTGCCAGCAGGCAGCTAGCGGGACTCTACAATGAGCAGTTCTTC. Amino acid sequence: CASRQLAGLYNEQFF.